One and the same sample provided the 27 T cell receptor beta chains below, sequenced in a study of T cell changes during pregnancy in multiple sclerosis. Measured with immunoSEQ multiplex PCR; TCRdb has only the in-frame clones, and not every one. The table has 65,000 to 90,000 clones, roughly nine tenths seen once; the top ten hold around 3.3%. The sample consisted of PBMCs, taken in the first trimester of pregnancy. All receptors derive from a female donor in good health, serving as a control in a pregnancy study. Some clones in this sample may be carry-over from other donors' samples.

This sequence joins TRBV11-2 and TRBJ1-2; TRBD1 agrees at 8 bases. From germline, CDR1 is SGHAT and CDR2 FQNNGV. The CDR3 extends over 14 amino acids. The J segment lost 2 bases and the V segment lost 8 bases, leaving 7 bases of the junction unmatched. CDR3 residues: CASATRTGNYGYTF. CDR3 coding DNA: TGTGCCAGCGCGACCCGGACAGGGAACTATGGCTACACCTTC.

The chain uses TRBV2 and TRBJ2-3, with 13 nucleotides matching TRBD2. CDR1 is SNHLY and CDR2 is FYNNEI in the germline V gene. The length of the CDR3 is 15 residues. With 5 bases clipped from V and 7 bases from J, the junction kept 6 bases outside the gene matches. The CDR3 DNA is TGTGCCAGCAGTCCCTGGACTAGCGGGAGACATACGCAGTATTTT. This codes for CASSPWTSGRHTQYF.

This chain connects TRBV5-8 to TRBJ2-2; 9 bases are a match to TRBD1. Germline CDR1 is SGHTS and CDR2 is YDEGEE. The CDR3 has 16 residues. V shed 3 bases and J 1 base; nucleotides not matched to a gene: 4. CDR3 nucleotide sequence: TGTGCCAGCAGCTCTCGGGGACAGGGGAACACCGGGGAGCTGTTTTTT. This translates into CASSSRGQGNTGELFF.

This chain links TRBV29-1 with TRBJ1-1; a weak D match, TRBD1 (6 bases). The CDR3 totals 12 residues. Between the trimmed V and J ends, which lost 5 bases and 5 bases, there was a span of 12 bases. Germline V gene sequence: CDR1 SQVTM, CDR2 ANQGSEA. The DNA for the CDR3 is TGCAGCGTTTCAGGGGATGCGACTGAAGCTTTCTTT. It translates to CSVSGDATEAFF.

The chain couples TRBV7-2 to TRBJ2-1; possibly TRBD1 for D (6 bases). This CDR3 spans 16 amino acids. The V end was cut by 0 bases, the J end by 0 bases, with 9 bases between. Germline CDR1 reads SGHTA; CDR2 reads FQGNSA. The CDR3 DNA sequence: TGTGCCAGCAGCTTAGCGGGGGCCAACTCCTACAATGAGCAGTTCTTC. It is translated as CASSLAGANSYNEQFF.

The table lists this clone with many counts. The chain has TRBV27 and TRBJ2-7; 9 bases agree with TRBD1. The CDR3 contains 13 residues. Germline V lookup: CDR1 MNHEY, CDR2 SMNVEV (reference sequence). V lost 7 bases to trimming and J lost 6 bases; unmatched junction nucleotides: 7. CDR3: CASNGQGRGEQYF. In DNA form, the CDR3 reads TGTGCCAGCAACGGACAGGGGAGGGGCGAGCAGTACTTC.

The V and J genes are TRBV28 and TRBJ2-2; 9 nucleotides match TRBD2. The CDR3 is 17 amino acids. The junction had 11 bases not matched to a gene; V was cut back by 6 bases and J by 3 bases. Germline assignment: CDR1 MDHEN and CDR2 SYDVKM. CDR3 amino acids: CASSPGRLAAHTGELFF. The DNA of the CDR3 is TGTGCCAGCAGCCCCGGGCGACTAGCGGCCCACACCGGGGAGCTGTTTTTT. The variable domain in full, with the rest retrieved from reference TRBV28 and TRBJ2-2, is DVKVTQSSRYLVKRTGEKVFLECVQDMDHENMFWYRQDPGLGLRLIYFSYDVKMKEKGDIPEGYSVSREKKERFSLILESASTNQTSMYLCASSPGRLAAHTGELFFGEGSRLTVL.

The chain couples TRBV7-9 to TRBJ2-5; TRBD2 matches at 10 bases. CDR3 length: 17 residues. After removal of 5 bases from V and 6 bases from J, the junction contained 15 bases not matched to a gene. Germline CDR1 is SEHNR and CDR2 is FQNEAQ (reference sequence). As DNA, the CDR3 is TGTGCCAGCAGCGCGAGGCTAGCGGGAGAAAGGGGGCAGACCCAGTACTTC. It specifies CASSARLAGERGQTQYF.

The chain has TRBV5-5 and TRBJ1-6; D is possibly TRBD1 (6 bases). CDR1 is SGHKS and CDR2 is YYEKEE in the germline V gene (reference sequence). The CDR3 contains 13 residues. The germline V and J ends were trimmed by 4 bases and 9 bases, with 11 bases remaining between them. The CDR3 spells CASSPLTGSPLHF. The CDR3, as DNA: TGTGCCAGCAGCCCCCTGACAGGTTCACCCCTCCACTTT.

This clone was seen once. The rearrangement joins TRBV2 to TRBJ2-1; D is perhaps TRBD1 (6 bases). Germline loops: CDR1 SNHLY, CDR2 FYNNEI. V lost 2 bases, J lost 4 bases, and 15 bases lay in between. This CDR3 has 16 residues. In DNA, the CDR3 is TGTGCCAGCAGTGAAACCCTCAGGGGCCGGTACAATGAGCAGTTCTTC. Translated, it gives CASSETLRGRYNEQFF. The full variable domain, its missing parts supplied by reference TRBV2 and TRBJ2-1, is EPEVTQTPSHQVTQMGQEVILRCVPISNHLYFYWYRQILGQKVEFLVSFYNNEISEKSEIFDDQFSVERPDGSNFTLKIRSTKLEDSAMYFCASSETLRGRYNEQFFGPGTRLTVL.

The rearrangement joins TRBV11-1 to TRBJ1-1; D is unclear. The CDR3 has 16 amino acids. The V end was cut by 4 bases, the J end by 0 bases, with 15 bases between. Germline V gene data show CDR1 as SGHAT and CDR2 as FQDESV (reference sequence). In DNA form, the CDR3 reads TGTGCCAGCAGCTGGTCGACGGGGAAAATGAACACTGAAGCTTTCTTT. Its protein product is CASSWSTGKMNTEAFF.

The chain joins TRBV6-4 to TRBJ1-6; 10 nucleotides match TRBD1. V lost 0 bases to trimming and J lost 10 bases; unmatched junction nucleotides: 0. The germline gives CDR1 MRHNA, CDR2 SNTAGT. The CDR3 loop spans 14 amino acids. CDR3 bases: TGTGCCAGCAGTGACTCGACAGGGGGCTCACCCCTCCACTTT. Translating gives CASSDSTGGSPLHF.

The CDR3 spells CASSENFGQIYGYTF. The CDR3 region has the DNA TGTGCCAGCAGTGAAAACTTCGGACAGATCTATGGCTACACCTTC. The rearrangement joins TRBV2 to TRBJ1-2, with D tentatively TRBD1 (6 bases). In germline, CDR1 is SNHLY, CDR2 FYNNEI. This CDR3 region has 15 residues. V was trimmed by 2 bases and J by 4 bases, leaving 14 bases between them.

A remark on this clone: At one end the junction does not follow the germline gene, possibly because of a read error. V gene TRBV10-3 combines with J gene TRBJ1-3; 7 bases align to TRBD1. This CDR3 is built from 13 residues. Germline CDR1 is ENHRY and CDR2 is SYGVKD. CDR3 loop: CAINRGGGNTIYF. For the CDR3, the DNA is TGTGCCATTAACAGGGGAGGTGGAAATACCATATATTTT.

The V call is TRBV28, the J call TRBJ1-4; no clear D. Trimming stripped 4 bases from V and 4 bases from J, with 10 bases between. The CDR3 consists of 14 residues. CDR1 is MDHEN, CDR2 SYDVKM, per germline. CDR3 in amino acids: CASSSPGVNEKLFF. In DNA, the CDR3 is TGTGCCAGCAGTTCTCCCGGGGTTAATGAAAAACTGTTTTTT.

V gene TRBV2 combines with J gene TRBJ2-7, with 7 nucleotides matching TRBD1. The CDR3 loop spans 12 amino acids. The V and J ends lost 6 bases and 5 bases, in that order; junction bases with no gene match: 4. In germline, CDR1 is SNHLY, CDR2 FYNNEI. The CDR3 is CASSKDRDEQYF. For the CDR3, the DNA is TGTGCCAGCAGCAAAGACAGGGACGAGCAGTACTTC.

This clone has only one observation. The rearrangement joins TRBV4-3 to TRBJ2-5; possibly TRBD2 for D (6 bases). The V end lost 4 bases, the J end lost 5 bases, and 23 bases lay between the germline ends. The length of the CDR3 is 17 residues. Germline CDR1 and CDR2: LGHNA and YSLEER. Here the CDR3 DNA reads TGCGCCAGCAGCCCCAAACCCTGGCGGGAACTGGAGGAGACCCAGTACTTC. Translated: CASSPKPWRELEETQYF.

The gene calls are TRBV4-1 and TRBJ2-1, with D possibly being TRBD2 (5 bases). The V gene's germline CDR1 is MGHRA and CDR2 YSYEKL. The length of the CDR3 is 15 residues. V was pared by 1 base and J by 9 bases, with 16 bases between. CDR3 residues: CASSQVEADRGEQFF. Written as DNA, the CDR3 is TGCGCCAGCAGCCAAGTCGAAGCGGACCGGGGTGAGCAGTTCTTC.

CDR3 DNA: TGTGCCAGCAGCTTGGGGGGACAGGGGTCGTACAATGAGCAGTTCTTC. Translated: CASSLGGQGSYNEQFF. This sequence joins TRBV5-8 and TRBJ2-1; 10 bases align to TRBD1. V was clipped by 0 bases and J by 4 bases; unmatched bases: 4. CDR1 is SGHTS and CDR2 is YDEGEE in the germline V gene. The CDR3 is 16 residues long. Drawing the rest from reference TRBV5-8 and TRBJ2-1, the complete variable domain is EAGVTQSPTHLIKTRGQQATLRCSPISGHTSVYWYQQALGLGLQFLLWYDEGEERNRGNFPPRFSGRQFPNYSSELNVNALELEDSALYLCASSLGGQGSYNEQFFGPGTRLTVL.

This rearrangement joins TRBV14 to TRBJ1-2; maybe TRBD1 (6 bases). The CDR3 has 15 amino acids. Germline V gene lookup returns CDR1 SGHDN and CDR2 FVKESK. Trimming removed 2 bases from V and 4 bases from J, with 14 bases in between. The CDR3 nucleotides are TGTGCCAGCAGCCAAACCACAGGGAACCTCTATGGCTACACCTTC. Its protein is CASSQTTGNLYGYTF.

This chain connects TRBV27 to TRBJ2-1; 7 nucleotides align to TRBD2. Germline V gives CDR1 MNHEY, CDR2 SMNVEV (reference sequence). The CDR3 has 15 residues. J lost 4 bases, V lost 7 bases, and 10 bases had no gene match. The CDR3 coding sequence is TGTGCCAGCACTCTCGGGGCTAGCGGTTACAATGAGCAGTTCTTC. As protein: CASTLGASGYNEQFF.

The V and J genes are TRBV7-6 and TRBJ2-2; TRBD2 aligns across 15 bases. This CDR3 is 19 amino acids long. Trimming at V came to 5 bases and at J to 3 bases, leaving 10 bases not matched to a gene. CDR1 is SGHVS and CDR2 is FNYEAQ in the germline V gene. CDR3 nucleotides: TGTGCCAGCAGCCCATACGGGACTAGCGGGGGGCGGTACACCGGGGAGCTGTTTTTT. It specifies CASSPYGTSGGRYTGELFF. The full variable domain, rest sourced from reference TRBV7-6 and TRBJ2-2, is GAGVSQSPRYKVTKRGQDVALRCDPISGHVSLYWYRQALGQGPEFLTYFNYEAQQDKSGLPNDRFSAERPEGSISTLTIQRTEQRDSAMYRCASSPYGTSGGRYTGELFFGEGSRLTVL.

This chain connects TRBV5-1 to TRBJ2-6; 11 positions match TRBD1. The CDR3 spans 18 residues. Germline-derived CDR1 and CDR2 are SGHRS and YFSETQ. With 4 bases clipped from V and 1 base from J, the junction kept 7 bases outside the gene matches. The CDR3 nucleotides are TGCGCCAGCAGCGCGGACAGGGGGCGCGTATCTGGGGCCAACGTCCTGACTTTC. This encodes CASSADRGRVSGANVLTF.

V gene TRBV19 combines with J gene TRBJ2-1, with 11 bases lining up with TRBD2. Trimming took 5 bases from V and 10 from J; bases not matched to a gene: 7. Per germline, CDR1 LNHDA and CDR2 SQIVND (reference sequence). The CDR3 is 14 residues long. CDR3 nucleotide sequence: TGTGCCAGTAGTTCACTAGCGGGGGCGGAGGAGCAGTTCTTC. Its protein product is CASSSLAGAEEQFF.

In this sample, this clone turned up once. V gene TRBV11-3 combines with J gene TRBJ2-3; TRBD1 matches 7 bases. The length of the CDR3 is 14 residues. Germline CDR1 and CDR2: SGHNT and YENEEA. With 6 bases clipped from V and 2 bases from J, the junction kept 5 bases outside the gene matches. The CDR3 nucleotides read TGTGCCAGCAGTCCTGACAGGGACACAGATACGCAGTATTTT. Translating gives CASSPDRDTDTQYF.

The V call is TRBV15, the J call TRBJ2-5, with D possibly being TRBD2 (6 bases). There are 15 residues in the CDR3. Germline CDR1 reads LNHNV; CDR2 reads YYDKDF (reference sequence). Between the trimmed V and J ends, which lost 2 bases and 2 bases, there was a span of 12 bases. The DNA for the CDR3 is TGTGCCACCAGCAGAAGGTCGGGAGCTCAAGAGACCCAGTACTTC. Translating gives CATSRRSGAQETQYF.

The genes are TRBV6-5 and TRBJ2-7, with 7 positions matching TRBD2. Looked up from germline, CDR1 is MNHEY and CDR2 is SVGAGI. The CDR3 loop spans 14 amino acids. The ends lost 2 bases at V and 2 bases at J; junction bases unmatched: 3. The CDR3 region is CASSYTAGAYEQYF. DNA of the CDR3: TGTGCCAGCAGTTACACGGCGGGGGCCTACGAGCAGTACTTC.